The next 26 T cell receptor beta chains were all read from a single sample in a study of control samples from healthy donors and cancer patients. TCRdb's table, derived via immunoSEQ multiplex PCR, lists solely in-frame clones and lacks some. The table has around 110,000 clones, 85% to 90% seen once; the top ten hold approximately 1%. Sequencing input: PBMCs. The origin of the receptors is a woman aged 45-60 years with colorectal cancer.

This chain links TRBV27 with TRBJ2-1, with D unresolved. Germline V CDR1 and CDR2: MNHEY, SMNVEV (reference sequence). The V gene lost 4 bases and the J gene lost 2 bases, with 3 bases spanning the gap. The CDR3 contains 12 residues. The DNA for the CDR3 is TGTGCCAGCAGTTCCGCCTACAATGAGCAGTTCTTC. This gives the protein CASSSAYNEQFF.

The chain joins TRBV3-1 (or the pseudogene TRBV3-2) to TRBJ1-5; unclear D gene. V was trimmed by 1 base and J by 9 bases, leaving 7 bases between them. CDR3 size: 12 residues. From germline, CDR1 is LGHDT and CDR2 YNNKEL (reference sequence). This chain's CDR3 is CASSQGRLPQHF. The CDR3 DNA follows: TGTGCCAGCAGCCAAGGCCGTCTGCCCCAGCATTTT.

The chain carries TRBV19 and TRBJ1-1, with no clear D. Germline loops: CDR1 LNHDA, CDR2 SQIVND (reference sequence). V lost 6 bases and J 1 base, leaving 12 bases between the germline ends. The CDR3 extends over 14 amino acids. The chain's CDR3 is CASSYGRENTEAFF. The CDR3 nucleotides are TGTGCCAGTAGCTATGGGAGGGAGAACACTGAAGCTTTCTTT.

The chain carries TRBV27 and TRBJ1-2; 7 bases are shared with TRBD1. With 0 bases clipped from V and 3 bases from J, the junction kept 4 bases outside the gene matches. CDR1 and CDR2 from the germline V gene are MNHEY and SMNVEV (reference sequence). The CDR3 covers 15 residues. CDR3 protein: CASSLSRTGYYGYTF. The CDR3 coding sequence is TGTGCCAGCAGTTTATCCAGGACAGGTTACTATGGCTACACCTTC.

The chain carries TRBV6-1 and TRBJ2-3, with 8 bases that match TRBD1. The ends lost 3 bases at V and 9 bases at J; junction bases unmatched: 8. This CDR3 is 14 amino acids long. Germline V gene lookup returns CDR1 MNHNS and CDR2 SASEGT. The CDR3 spells CASSDTGGWKTQYF. In DNA, the CDR3 is TGTGCCAGCAGTGACACAGGGGGTTGGAAGACGCAGTATTTT.

V is TRBV19 and J is TRBJ1-1, with D perhaps matching TRBD1 (5 bases). CDR1 and CDR2 from the germline V gene are LNHDA and SQIVND (reference sequence). The CDR3 has 17 residues. The ends were cut back, 4 bases at V and 5 bases at J, with 23 bases in the middle. The CDR3 protein is CASSNLRQWREETEAFF. The CDR3 DNA reads as TGTGCCAGTAGTAATTTAAGACAGTGGCGCGAGGAGACTGAAGCTTTCTTT. Complete variable domain (other parts from reference TRBV19 and TRBJ1-1): DGGITQSPKYLFRKEGQNVTLSCEQNLNHDAMYWYRQDPGQGLRLIYYSQIVNDFQKGDIAEGYSVSREKKESFPLTVTSAQKNPTAFYLCASSNLRQWREETEAFFGQGTRLTVV.

V and J are TRBV2 and TRBJ2-1; 7 bases fit TRBD2. J gave up 6 bases and V 1 base, and 12 bases lay outside the gene matches. CDR3 length: 17 amino acids. Germline V gene data show CDR1 as SNHLY and CDR2 as FYNNEI. This CDR3 is CASSEELLAVQINEQFF. CDR3 nucleotide sequence: TGTGCCAGCAGTGAAGAGTTGCTAGCGGTACAAATCAATGAGCAGTTCTTC.

V and J are TRBV7-9 and TRBJ2-2; D remains ambiguous. CDR1 and CDR2 (germline): SEHNR, FQNEAQ (reference sequence). V was pared by 5 bases and J by 7 bases, with 14 bases between. This CDR3 spans 14 amino acids. CDR3 residues: CASSPEKASGELFF. Written as DNA, the CDR3 is TGTGCCAGCAGCCCCGAGAAGGCTAGCGGGGAGCTGTTTTTT.

The chain combines TRBV12-3 or TRBV12-4 with TRBJ2-2, with D possibly matching TRBD2 (5 bases). Trimming cost V 5 bases and J 5 bases, with 9 bases left between them. CDR3 length: 13 amino acids. The CDR3 DNA is TGTGCCAGCAGTCAGAGGGATACCGGGGAGCTGTTTTTT. Its protein product is CASSQRDTGELFF.

The chain couples TRBV29-1 to TRBJ1-1, with D perhaps matching TRBD1 (6 bases). The ends were cut back, 3 bases at V and 1 base at J, with 9 bases in the middle. This CDR3 has 13 residues. Germline V gene lookup returns CDR1 SQVTM and CDR2 ANQGSEA. The CDR3 bases are TGCAGCGTTGAGATACAGGGGAACACTGAAGCTTTCTTT. This sequence encodes CSVEIQGNTEAFF.

This clone has just one count. The chain couples TRBV10-3 to TRBJ2-1, with 14 bases matching TRBD2. With 5 bases clipped from V and 9 bases from J, the junction kept 12 bases outside the gene matches. This CDR3 is built from 17 residues. CDR1 ENHRY and CDR2 SYGVKD come from the germline V gene. The chain's CDR3 is CAISTGTSGSKTSEQFF. CDR3 in DNA: TGTGCCATCAGTACCGGGACTAGCGGGAGCAAAACGAGTGAGCAGTTCTTC.

This clone came up once. The rearrangement links TRBV19 to TRBJ1-6; D may be TRBD1 (6 bases). The germline gives CDR1 LNHDA, CDR2 SQIVND (reference sequence). Trimming pared 4 bases from V and 5 bases from J, leaving 12 bases between. The CDR3 totals 15 residues. This chain's CDR3 is CASSTADSNNSPLHF. As DNA, the CDR3 is TGTGCCAGTAGTACCGCGGACAGTAATAATTCACCCCTCCACTTT.

The J gene is TRBJ2-7, the V gene TRBV5-1; the D gene is possibly TRBD2 (7 bases). CDR1 is SGHRS and CDR2 is YFSETQ in the germline V gene. V was pared by 0 bases and J by 6 bases, with 16 bases between. The CDR3 sequence is 15 residues long. The DNA for the CDR3 is TGCGCCAGCAGCTTGGCTAAGGGGGGGCGCGGCGAGCAGTACTTC. It is translated as CASSLAKGGRGEQYF.

V and J are TRBV24-1 and TRBJ2-5; 8 bases align to TRBD1. The CDR3 is 15 residues long. J was trimmed by 3 bases and V by 3 bases; bases with no gene match: 5. Looked up from germline, CDR1 is KGHDR and CDR2 is SFDVKD. Written as DNA, the CDR3 is TGTGCCACCAGTGATGCGGGACAGGAGAAAGAGACCCAGTACTTC. Residues: CATSDAGQEKETQYF.

V is TRBV6-5 and J is TRBJ2-7; D possibly corresponds to TRBD2 (5 bases). Between the trimmed V and J ends, which lost 10 bases and 5 bases, there was a span of 21 bases. This CDR3 has 14 residues. Germline CDR1 is MNHEY and CDR2 is SVGAGI. This CDR3 reads CATWAYGISNEQYF. The DNA of the CDR3 is TGTGCCACGTGGGCGTACGGGATTTCTAACGAGCAGTACTTC.

The chain employs TRBV19 and TRBJ2-7; a possible D gene is TRBD1 (5 bases). This CDR3 comprises 15 residues. V dropped 1 base and J dropped 5 bases, with 15 bases sitting between them. The V gene's germline CDR1 is LNHDA and CDR2 SQIVND (reference sequence). The CDR3 sequence is CASSIGRQFGDEQYF. In nucleotides, the CDR3 is TGTGCCAGTAGTATAGGTCGACAGTTTGGCGACGAGCAGTACTTC.

The CDR3 coding sequence is TGTGCCAGCAGCTTGGAGGACGGAGCCAACTATGGCTACACCTTC. This gives the protein CASSLEDGANYGYTF. The gene calls are TRBV7-7 and TRBJ1-2; unclear D gene. Trimming removed 3 bases from V and 2 bases from J, with 13 bases in between. This CDR3 spans 15 amino acids. Looked up from germline, CDR1 is SSHAT and CDR2 is FNYEAQ (reference sequence).

This clone was recorded only once. The J gene is TRBJ2-3, the V gene TRBV7-9; 11 nucleotides agree with TRBD2. The CDR3 covers 18 residues. V shed 8 bases, J shed 6 bases, and the junction held 19 bases outside the gene matches. Per the germline V gene, CDR1 is SEHNR and CDR2 is FQNEAQ (reference sequence). The CDR3 sequence is CASLRLAGGPFSSDTQYF. CDR3 DNA sequence: TGTGCCAGCTTAAGGTTAGCGGGGGGGCCGTTTTCGTCTGATACGCAGTATTTT.

CDR3 nucleotide sequence: TGCGCCAGCAGCTTCCAACCGGGACTAGCGGGAGTTAATGAGCAGTTCTTC. It specifies CASSFQPGLAGVNEQFF. The J gene is TRBJ2-1, the V gene TRBV5-1; 14 nucleotides match TRBD2. Germline-derived CDR1 and CDR2 are SGHRS and YFSETQ. This CDR3 contains 17 residues. The V and J ends lost 2 bases and 7 bases, in that order; junction bases with no gene match: 8.

CDR3 loop: CASSQDAGLHQPQHF. The CDR3 region has the DNA TGTGCCAGCAGCCAAGATGCAGGACTTCATCAGCCCCAGCATTTT. The chain has TRBV4-2 and TRBJ1-5, with D unclear. CDR1 and CDR2 (germline): LGHNA, YNFKEQ. V lost 0 bases to trimming and J lost 5 bases, with 11 bases between them. The CDR3 consists of 15 residues.

Written as DNA, the CDR3 is TGCGCCAGCAGCTTCACGGGAGGGCCTGGGGAGCAGTACTTC. It translates to CASSFTGGPGEQYF. V is TRBV5-1 and J is TRBJ2-7; 8 bases map to TRBD2. Germline V gives CDR1 SGHRS, CDR2 YFSETQ. The CDR3 covers 14 residues. The V and J ends lost 2 bases and 7 bases, in that order; junction bases with no gene match: 8.

V is TRBV18 and J is TRBJ2-4, with D unresolved. The CDR3 is made up of 13 amino acids. Trimming shortened V by 4 bases and J by 0 bases, and 4 bases separated the two germline ends. The germline V gene has CDR1 KGHSH and CDR2 LQKENI. CDR3 protein: CASSRGAKNIQYF. CDR3 DNA sequence: TGTGCCAGCTCACGGGGAGCCAAAAACATTCAGTACTTC.

The rearrangement joins TRBV6-5 to TRBJ2-7; TRBD2 aligns across 9 bases. With V trimmed by 0 bases and J by 1 base, 4 bases remained unmatched. The CDR3 length is 16 residues. The germline CDR1 and CDR2 sequences are MNHEY and SVGAGI. The CDR3, as DNA: TGTGCCAGCAGTTACTCTGTTAGCGGGGGATCCTACGAGCAGTACTTC. Its protein is CASSYSVSGGSYEQYF.

The chain combines TRBV10-3 with TRBJ2-1, with a possible D match to TRBD2 (6 bases). With 9 bases removed from V and 2 bases from J, the gap between germline ends came to 17 bases. Germline CDR1 reads ENHRY; CDR2 reads SYGVKD. The CDR3 extends over 15 amino acids. CDR3 DNA: TGTGCCATACGGGACTCTGGAGGTACCTACAATGAGCAGTTCTTC. Its protein product is CAIRDSGGTYNEQFF.

This chain connects TRBV6-1 to TRBJ1-6; D ambiguous. Germline lookup yields CDR1 MNHNS and CDR2 SASEGT. Trimming took 4 bases from V and 8 from J, leaving 18 bases between them. This CDR3 region has 16 residues. CDR3 region: CASSAFESRAYSPLHF. DNA of the CDR3: TGTGCCAGCAGTGCATTTGAATCTCGTGCGTATTCACCCCTCCACTTT.

The gene calls are TRBV27 and TRBJ1-5, with D uncertain. The CDR3 is 13 amino acids. The germline V and J ends were trimmed by 3 bases and 1 base, with 4 bases remaining between them. Germline assignment: CDR1 MNHEY and CDR2 SMNVEV (reference sequence). The CDR3 region is CASSFLSNQPQHF. The CDR3 nucleotides read TGTGCCAGCAGTTTCCTAAGCAATCAGCCCCAGCATTTT.